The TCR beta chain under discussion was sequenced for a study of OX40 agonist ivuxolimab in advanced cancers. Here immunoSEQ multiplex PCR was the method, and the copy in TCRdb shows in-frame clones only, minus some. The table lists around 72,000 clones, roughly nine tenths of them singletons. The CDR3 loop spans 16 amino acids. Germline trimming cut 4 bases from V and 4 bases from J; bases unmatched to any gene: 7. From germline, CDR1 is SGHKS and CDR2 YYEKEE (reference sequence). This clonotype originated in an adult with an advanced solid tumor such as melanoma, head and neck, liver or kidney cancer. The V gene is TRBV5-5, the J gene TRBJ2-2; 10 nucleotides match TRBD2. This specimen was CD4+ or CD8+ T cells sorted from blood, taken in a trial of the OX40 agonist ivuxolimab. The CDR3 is CASSGSAGGITGELFF. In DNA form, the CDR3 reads TGTGCCAGCAGCGGTTCAGCGGGAGGGATCACCGGGGAGCTGTTTTTT.